This TCR beta chain emerged from a study of T cells in Graves' hyperthyroidism and ophthalmopathy (dated by TCRdb to about 2019). Background for the entire study: Peripheral blood was collected at initial diagnosis, before any treatment. To identify distinguishing TCR V-J signatures, a discovery cohort of around 100 patients was used, comprising some 45 with Graves' ophthalmopathy and 55 to 65 with stable Graves' hyperthyroidism. An independent validation cohort of about 20 hyperthyroidism patients and over 15 patients who later progressed to ophthalmopathy tested prospective prediction of ophthalmopathy. The approximately 90 discovery patients were randomly split 7:3 into training and test sets. The study also compared thyroid tissue and blood T-cell repertoires from roughly 6 Graves' hyperthyroidism patients. Following sampling, methimazole starting at 30 mg daily was given to hyperthyroidism patients, and high-dose intravenous methylprednisolone was given to ophthalmopathy patients. According to the paper, TCR Vbeta CDR3 sequencing was carried out on some 130 peripheral blood samples, which came from 40 to 45 ophthalmopathy, roughly 75 hyperthyroidism and roughly 17 progressor patients. Broader findings and caveats from the paper: No statistical method was used to fix the sample size in advance, and group allocation was not hidden from the investigators. A model built on a 13 V-J signature distinguished ophthalmopathy from stable hyperthyroidism, reaching about 88% sensitivity and about 81% specificity in cross-validation and 80%/75% in testing. In validation, the model predicted progression to ophthalmopathy a median of around 6.5 months before onset, with approximately 71% sensitivity and 72.22% specificity. Most expanded thyroid clonotypes (frequency above 0.001) were also detected in blood, suggesting blood repertoires may reflect thyroid immune responses.

In the ophthalmopathy patients, disease was moderately to severely active, with a Clinical Activity Score of 3 or more, a NOSPECS grade of 4 or more, and a duration of less than 3 months. The study excluded patients with uncontrolled infections, other autoimmune diseases, pregnancy or lactation. Diagnoses were based on clinical symptoms, serum thyroxine and TRAb, thyroid ultrasound and orbital computed tomography. Ficoll-Paque density gradient centrifugation was used to isolate PBMCs from around 9.1 ml of fresh peripheral blood. Trizol reagent was used to extract total RNA, and RNA quality was then checked on an Agilent 2100 Bioanalyzer. Amplification of TCR beta CDR3 regions was carried out from RNA transcripts. The TCR CDR3 was subjected to a first round of RT-PCR using the HTBI primer set and the Qiagen OneStep RT-PCR kit. The libraries were constructed in a second round of multiplex PCR and then size-selected and purified. Sequencing of the libraries was done on an Illumina HiSeq2000 using paired-end 100 bp reads. The authors processed their data as follows. Raw data were processed with SOAPnuke, discarding reads with adapters, uncalled bases, mean Phred below 15, or no exact constant-primer or identifier match. COPE v1.2.5 was used to merge the high-quality paired reads, and each unique nucleotide sequence was defined as a clonotype. Clonotypes were aligned to IMGT TRBV, TRBD and TRBJ reference segments using MiTCR v1.1. Analysis was restricted to V-J combinations with a frequency above 0.0001, which covered 99% to 99.2% of repertoires. A TCS score was defined as the ratio between F50 (clonal expansion) and ExV (chaos), using BLOSUM62-based TCRdist between CDR3 peptides within each V-J. Welch's t-statistics and random forest reduced around 550 V-J features to 13, which were used in a naive Bayes classifier (R e1071). Using fastp trimming at Q25 and MiXCR clonotype assembly, TCRdb reanalyzed the public sequencing data and kept in-frame beta chains. Identical CDR3 protein sequences are pooled into one entry, listed with their most common genes and DNA. TCRdb's processing, not the authors', yielded these V and J calls. The sample has about 640,000 distinct CDR3 sequences on record, about 15% of them singletons. Approximately 12% of the sample belongs to the ten largest clones.

This clonotype was counted a few times. It lacks a known antigen. No much larger clone is present one base from it, and per-base qualities are unavailable. Looking up the germline V gene (reference sequence) yields CDR1 MNHEY and CDR2 SMNVEV. Germline trimming: 1 base from V, 2 bases from J; junction bases outside gene matches: 2. The CDR3 runs 16 residues from the cysteine to the phenylalanine. Here the CDR3 DNA is all that survives: 48 bases in frame from base 1. This receptor was taken from a woman aged 50 to 60 with Graves' ophthalmopathy. Sequencing was carried out using blood. The chain uses TRBV27 and TRBJ2-1, with 10 bases aligning to TRBD2. The DNA sequence is TGTGCCAGCAGTTTATTCGGACTAGCGGCCTACAATGAGCAGTTCTTC. Its translation is CASSLFGLAAYNEQFF.